The T cell receptor beta chain under discussion was sequenced for a study of blood T cell repertoires in COVID-19. V was cut by 1 base and J by 1 base, with 11 bases left in between. Germline V gene sequence: CDR1 SGHRS, CDR2 YFSETQ. The CDR3 is made up of 15 amino acids. Libraries were prepared by immunoSEQ multiplex PCR; TCRdb keeps only in-frame clonotypes and omits some of them. The repertoire includes fewer than 700,000 clones, about 88% of them detected once, and around 8% sits in the top ten. Sequenced sample: peripheral blood. This clonotype was obtained from a woman aged 45-59 years with COVID-19, enrolled during active disease. The chain has TRBV5-1 and TRBJ1-1, with D possibly being TRBD1 (5 bases). The CDR3, as DNA: TGCGCCAGCAGCTTGTTGGGACTACCGAACACTGAAGCTTTCTTT. Residues: CASSLLGLPNTEAFF.